This passage covers 31 T cell receptor beta chains from one sample sequenced in a study of blood T cell repertoires in COVID-19. The repertoire was sequenced with immunoSEQ multiplex PCR; TCRdb's copy has only in-frame clones and lacks some. The data hold around 310,000 clones, with roughly 90% observed a single time. The sample taken for sequencing was peripheral blood. The receptors originated from a woman in her fifties or sixties with active or convalescent COVID-19.

A note on this clone: The sample has other DNA sequences that encode this CDR3 too. This chain connects TRBV3-1 (or the pseudogene TRBV3-2) to TRBJ2-3; 12 bases align to TRBD2. This CDR3 has 16 amino acids. V dropped 4 bases and J dropped 3; count of bases not matched to a gene: 5. Germline assignment: CDR1 LGHDT and CDR2 YNNKEL (reference sequence). In DNA, the CDR3 is TGTGCCAGCAGCCCTCTAGCGGGGGGGCCTACAGATACGCAGTATTTT. It is translated as CASSPLAGGPTDTQYF.

The chain recombines TRBV3-1 (or the pseudogene TRBV3-2) with TRBJ2-1; 8 nucleotides agree with TRBD2. The CDR3 extends over 17 amino acids. Germline V gene data show CDR1 as LGHDT and CDR2 as YNNKEL (reference sequence). Unmatched junction bases numbered 8, after V lost 0 bases and J lost 4 bases. For the CDR3, the DNA is TGTGCCAGCAGCCAAGATATTGAAGCGGGAGCTTACAATGAGCAGTTCTTC. Translating it yields CASSQDIEAGAYNEQFF.

CDR3 coding DNA: TGTGCCAGCAGTAGGGCAGGGGGTACCACTGAAGCTTTCTTT. Translated: CASSRAGGTTEAFF. The chain has TRBV28 and TRBJ1-1; 7 nucleotides agree with TRBD1. The CDR3 sequence is 14 residues long. Germline V lookup: CDR1 MDHEN, CDR2 SYDVKM. Trimming removed 5 bases from V and 4 bases from J; junction bases left unmatched: 7.

The V and J genes are TRBV2 and TRBJ2-1, with 11 nucleotides matching TRBD1. This CDR3 comprises 12 residues. Germline V gene lookup returns CDR1 SNHLY and CDR2 FYNNEI. J gave up 15 bases and V 6 bases, and 7 bases lay outside the gene matches. In nucleotides, the CDR3 is TGTGCCAGCAGCAAGGACAGGGGGCAAAGGTTCTTC. It codes for CASSKDRGQRFF.

The V and J genes are TRBV19 and TRBJ1-2; 8 positions match TRBD1. Germline lookup yields CDR1 LNHDA and CDR2 SQIVND (reference sequence). V lost 7 bases to trimming and J lost 2 bases; unmatched junction nucleotides: 12. The CDR3 has 16 amino acids. The CDR3 sequence: CASNTDGQGGNYGYTF. The CDR3 DNA follows: TGTGCCAGTAATACCGATGGACAGGGAGGGAACTATGGCTACACCTTC.

The chain links TRBV18 to TRBJ2-7; 12 positions agree with TRBD2. CDR1 and CDR2 from the germline V gene are KGHSH and LQKENI. V was clipped by 4 bases and J by 2 bases; unmatched bases: 3. CDR3 length: 15 amino acids. CDR3 protein: CASSLTSGGPYEQYF. Here the CDR3 DNA reads TGTGCCAGCTCACTGACTAGCGGGGGACCCTACGAGCAGTACTTC. Full variable domain (missing parts from reference TRBV18 and TRBJ2-7): NAGVMQNPRHLVRRRGQEARLRCSPMKGHSHVYWYRQLPEEGLKFMVYLQKENIIDESGMPKERFSAEFPKEGPSILRIQQVVRGDSAAYFCASSLTSGGPYEQYFGPGTRLTVT.

The chain joins TRBV6-1 to TRBJ1-1, with 9 bases that match TRBD1. Looked up from germline, CDR1 is MNHNS and CDR2 is SASEGT. The CDR3 contains 15 residues. The ends lost 3 bases at V and 6 bases at J; junction bases unmatched: 8. Written as DNA, the CDR3 is TGTGCCAGCAGTGAGTTCGGGACAGGGAGCGCTGAAGCTTTCTTT. Residues: CASSEFGTGSAEAFF.

J is TRBJ2-1 and V is TRBV24-1, with 9 bases matching TRBD2. From germline, CDR1 is KGHDR and CDR2 SFDVKD. CDR3 length: 16 amino acids. With 7 bases clipped from V and 6 bases from J, the junction kept 12 bases outside the gene matches. CDR3 residues: CATSLPLAGRGNEQFF. The CDR3 nucleotides read TGTGCCACCAGCCTCCCTCTAGCGGGAAGGGGCAATGAGCAGTTCTTC.

This sequence joins TRBV4-3 and TRBJ2-7; 9 bases are a match to TRBD2. This CDR3 spans 19 amino acids. The germline V gene has CDR1 LGHNA and CDR2 YSLEER. V trimming: 3 bases; J trimming: 0 bases; junction bases outside the gene matches: 15. CDR3 amino acids: CASSHGWREREVPSYEQYF. CDR3 nucleotide sequence: TGCGCCAGCAGCCACGGGTGGCGGGAGCGGGAGGTCCCCTCCTACGAGCAGTACTTC.

This clone was found once. V and J are TRBV28 and TRBJ1-4; TRBD1 matches 8 bases. V lost 2 bases to trimming and J lost 4 bases; unmatched junction nucleotides: 24. Germline CDR1 reads MDHEN; CDR2 reads SYDVKM. The CDR3 is 22 amino acids. The CDR3 sequence: CASSLGFSLRDRLTRSNEKLFF. CDR3 sequence (DNA): TGTGCCAGCAGTTTAGGCTTCAGTCTCCGGGACAGGCTTACTAGGAGTAATGAAAAACTGTTTTTT.

The chain is built from TRBV2 and TRBJ2-7, with D possibly TRBD1 on 6 matching bases. Trimming took 5 bases from V and 5 from J, leaving 16 bases between them. CDR3 length: 14 residues. Germline CDR1 is SNHLY and CDR2 is FYNNEI. The CDR3 DNA reads as TGTGCCAGCAGTTCCGCGACAGGTAGACACGAGCAGTACTTC. Amino acid sequence: CASSSATGRHEQYF.

The sample holds one count of this clone. The chain links TRBV5-4 to TRBJ2-2, with TRBD2 identical over 10 bases. V shed 4 bases, J shed 6 bases, and the junction held 9 bases outside the gene matches. Germline loops: CDR1 SGHNT, CDR2 YYREEE (reference sequence). The CDR3 consists of 16 residues. The CDR3 DNA follows: TGTGCCAGCAGCAAAACTAGCGGGAAGAGTCCCGGGGAGCTGTTTTTT. Amino acid sequence: CASSKTSGKSPGELFF.

This clone was observed a few times. The CDR3 DNA follows: TGTGCCAGCAGTCCCCCTTTCTCCCGGAGCTCCTACGAGCAGTACTTC. Amino acid sequence: CASSPPFSRSSYEQYF. The chain has TRBV28 and TRBJ2-7; D gene uncertain. Per the germline V gene, CDR1 is MDHEN and CDR2 is SYDVKM. The CDR3 spans 16 residues. V lost 5 bases, J lost 0 bases, and 17 bases lay in between.

The V gene is TRBV11-2, the J gene TRBJ2-1, with D tentatively TRBD1 (6 bases). Looked up from germline, CDR1 is SGHAT and CDR2 is FQNNGV. The V gene lost 5 bases and the J gene lost 12 bases, with 11 bases spanning the gap. The CDR3 covers 11 residues. CDR3 region: CASSIKTGQFF. DNA for the CDR3: TGTGCCAGCAGCATAAAGACAGGGCAGTTCTTC.

The chain employs TRBV6-5 and TRBJ2-1, with 7 bases aligning to TRBD2. The V gene end was trimmed by 0 bases and the J gene end by 8 bases; junction bases not matched to a gene: 7. Germline-derived CDR1 and CDR2 are MNHEY and SVGAGI. The CDR3 is 15 residues long. Here the CDR3 reads CASSYSVAGGDEQFF. The CDR3 nucleotides are TGTGCCAGCAGTTACTCGGTAGCGGGCGGGGATGAGCAGTTCTTC.

The gene calls are TRBV14 and TRBJ2-7; D might be TRBD2 (5 bases). This CDR3 region has 14 residues. Germline V lookup: CDR1 SGHDN, CDR2 FVKESK. The ends were cut back, 1 base at V and 0 bases at J, with 7 bases in the middle. CDR3 bases: TGTGCCAGCAGCCAAGGACGGGACTCCTACGAGCAGTACTTC. Amino acid sequence: CASSQGRDSYEQYF.

The V and J genes are TRBV2 and TRBJ2-2; 14 bases fit TRBD2. Germline-derived CDR1 and CDR2 are SNHLY and FYNNEI. V gave up 6 bases and J gave up 2 bases; unmatched junction bases: 5. The CDR3 length is 17 residues. The CDR3 DNA is TGTGCCAGCAGAAAAGGGACTAGCGGGAGTAACACCGGGGAGCTGTTTTTT. Translated: CASRKGTSGSNTGELFF.

This chain uses TRBV4-1 with TRBJ2-7, with D maybe TRBD1 (5 bases). This CDR3 comprises 19 residues. The germline V gene encodes CDR1 MGHRA and CDR2 YSYEKL. Deletions cut 1 base from V and 1 base from J, with 23 bases between. The CDR3 here is CASSQGELPQGKKSYEQYF. CDR3 coding DNA: TGCGCCAGCAGCCAAGGAGAGCTGCCCCAGGGTAAAAAATCCTACGAGCAGTACTTC.

A few counts support this clone. The V call is TRBV5-1, the J call TRBJ1-6; TRBD1 matches at 7 bases. There are 17 residues in the CDR3. Germline V gives CDR1 SGHRS, CDR2 YFSETQ. J lost 3 bases, V lost 0 bases, and 6 bases had no gene match. The CDR3 bases are TGCGCCAGCAGCTTGGGTCCCTGGACAGGCTATAATTCACCCCTCCACTTT. Translating gives CASSLGPWTGYNSPLHF.

The rearrangement uses TRBV6-6 and TRBJ1-4; maybe TRBD1 (6 bases). Trimming removed 4 bases from V and 0 bases from J, with 6 bases in between. The CDR3 sequence is 14 residues long. In germline, CDR1 is MNHNY, CDR2 SVGAGI (reference sequence). CDR3 residues: CASSWTATNEKLFF. The CDR3 DNA reads as TGTGCCAGCAGTTGGACAGCAACTAATGAAAAACTGTTTTTT.

The CDR3 is CASSDFSFEIGTGGCYGYTF. CDR3 bases: TGTGCCAGCAGTGACTTTAGTTTCGAGATCGGGACAGGGGGCTGCTATGGCTACACCTTC. This chain joins TRBV6-4 and TRBJ1-2; 12 bases agree with TRBD1. CDR1 MRHNA and CDR2 SNTAGT come from the germline V gene. Trimming removed 1 base from V and 4 bases from J; junction bases left unmatched: 16. The CDR3 has 20 residues.

J is TRBJ2-7 and V is TRBV6-6; 7 positions agree with TRBD1. Germline CDR1 MNHNY, CDR2 SVGAGI (reference sequence). The CDR3 loop spans 14 amino acids. J gave up 6 bases and V 4 bases, and 9 bases lay outside the gene matches. For the CDR3, the DNA is TGTGCCAGCAGTTCCCCCACAGGGGTAGGCGAGCAGTACTTC. Translating gives CASSSPTGVGEQYF.

V gene TRBV19 combines with J gene TRBJ2-1; tentative D call: TRBD2 (5 bases). Germline V gene lookup returns CDR1 LNHDA and CDR2 SQIVND (reference sequence). This CDR3 spans 13 amino acids. Trimming pared 1 base from V and 10 bases from J, leaving 11 bases between. The CDR3 loop reads CASSIATIGEQFF. The CDR3 DNA follows: TGTGCCAGTAGTATAGCGACTATCGGCGAGCAGTTCTTC.

The chain has TRBV7-6 and TRBJ2-1; 11 bases line up with TRBD2. V was clipped by 4 bases and J by 6 bases; unmatched bases: 8. CDR3 length equals 16 residues. CDR1 is SGHVS, CDR2 FNYEAQ, per germline. Here the CDR3 reads CASSSEGLAVSNEQFF. The DNA for the CDR3 is TGTGCCAGCAGCTCGGAGGGACTAGCGGTGAGCAATGAGCAGTTCTTC.

The chain has TRBV27 and TRBJ1-1, with a weak D call TRBD1 (5 bases). Looked up from germline, CDR1 is MNHEY and CDR2 is SMNVEV (reference sequence). The germline V and J ends were trimmed by 6 bases and 6 bases, with 17 bases remaining between them. The CDR3 spans 14 residues. CDR3 nucleotide sequence: TGTGCCAGCAGACGAAGTACAGGATACCCTGAAGCTTTCTTT. Protein: CASRRSTGYPEAFF.

The chain links TRBV6-1 to TRBJ2-5; TRBD1 aligns across 7 bases. This CDR3 comprises 15 residues. Germline trimming cut 2 bases from V and 2 bases from J; bases unmatched to any gene: 5. Germline CDR1 and CDR2: MNHNS and SASEGT. The CDR3 nucleotides read TGTGCCAGCAGTGAATGGGACAGAGAACAAGAGACCCAGTACTTC. It translates to CASSEWDREQETQYF.

This chain links TRBV5-1 with TRBJ1-1, with a weak D call TRBD1 (5 bases). Trimming took off 1 base at V and 5 bases at J, with 12 bases between the two ends. This CDR3 comprises 14 residues. CDR1 and CDR2 from the germline V gene are SGHRS and YFSETQ. The CDR3 is CASSLLGPGTEAFF. CDR3 DNA: TGCGCCAGCAGCTTGTTGGGGCCTGGGACTGAAGCTTTCTTT.

The rearrangement links TRBV27 to TRBJ2-5, with TRBD2 as a possible D gene (5 bases). Trimming cost V 3 bases and J 5 bases, with 19 bases left between them. The CDR3 contains 16 residues. Germline-derived CDR1 and CDR2 are MNHEY and SMNVEV (reference sequence). In DNA, the CDR3 is TGTGCCAGCAGTTTGGGTAGAGGAGGCAGCGGCGAGACCCAGTACTTC. This codes for CASSLGRGGSGETQYF.

The chain joins TRBV14 to TRBJ1-5, with D possibly being TRBD1 (6 bases). Trimming stripped 4 bases from V and 5 bases from J, with 12 bases between. The CDR3 has 14 amino acids. In germline, CDR1 is SGHDN, CDR2 FVKESK. The CDR3 here is CASSPRDIDQPQHF. Written as DNA, the CDR3 is TGTGCCAGCAGCCCCCGGGACATAGATCAGCCCCAGCATTTT.

The chain employs TRBV24-1 and TRBJ2-7; tentatively, D is TRBD1 (5 bases). The CDR3 consists of 15 residues. The V gene lost 2 bases and the J gene lost 5 bases, with 15 bases spanning the gap. Germline V lookup: CDR1 KGHDR, CDR2 SFDVKD. CDR3 DNA sequence: TGTGCCACCAGTGATTCCCAGGGCATACCCCACGAGCAGTACTTC. Amino acids: CATSDSQGIPHEQYF.

The chain uses TRBV15 and TRBJ2-1, with 10 bases fitting TRBD2. Germline V lookup: CDR1 LNHNV, CDR2 YYDKDF (reference sequence). The junction had 5 bases not matched to a gene; V was cut back by 8 bases and J by 7 bases. CDR3 size: 13 residues. CDR3 nucleotides: TGTGCCACCGGGCTAGCGGGAGAGAATGAGCAGTTCTTC. Translated, it gives CATGLAGENEQFF.